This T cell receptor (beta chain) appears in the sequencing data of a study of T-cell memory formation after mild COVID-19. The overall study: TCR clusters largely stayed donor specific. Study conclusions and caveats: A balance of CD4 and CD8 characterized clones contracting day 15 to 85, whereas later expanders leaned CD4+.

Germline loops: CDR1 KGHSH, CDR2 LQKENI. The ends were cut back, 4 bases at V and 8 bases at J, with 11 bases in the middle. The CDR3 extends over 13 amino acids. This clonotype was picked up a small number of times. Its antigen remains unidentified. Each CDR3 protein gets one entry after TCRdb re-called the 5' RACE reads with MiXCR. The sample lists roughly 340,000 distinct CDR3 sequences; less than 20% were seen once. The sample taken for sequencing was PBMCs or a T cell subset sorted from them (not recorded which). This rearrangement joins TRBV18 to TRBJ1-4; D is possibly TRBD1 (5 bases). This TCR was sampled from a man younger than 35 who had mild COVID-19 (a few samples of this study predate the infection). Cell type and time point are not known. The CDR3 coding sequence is TGTGCCAGCTCACGGGGCCATGGAGAAAAACTGTTTTTT. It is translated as CASSRGHGEKLFF.